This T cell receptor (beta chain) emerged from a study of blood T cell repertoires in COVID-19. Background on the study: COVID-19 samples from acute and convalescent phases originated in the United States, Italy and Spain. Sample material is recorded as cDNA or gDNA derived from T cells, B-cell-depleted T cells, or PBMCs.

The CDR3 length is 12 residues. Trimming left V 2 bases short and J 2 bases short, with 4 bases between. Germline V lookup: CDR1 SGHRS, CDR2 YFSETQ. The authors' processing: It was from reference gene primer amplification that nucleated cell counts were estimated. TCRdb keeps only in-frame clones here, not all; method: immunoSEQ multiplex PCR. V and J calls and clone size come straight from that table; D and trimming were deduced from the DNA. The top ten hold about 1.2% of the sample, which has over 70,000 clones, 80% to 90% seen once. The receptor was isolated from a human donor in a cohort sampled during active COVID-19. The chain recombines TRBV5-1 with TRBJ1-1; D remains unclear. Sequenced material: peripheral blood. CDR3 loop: CASSFQNTEAFF. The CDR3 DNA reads TGCGCCAGCAGCTTTCAAAACACTGAAGCTTTCTTT.